A selection of T cell receptor beta chains follows, all from one sample in a study of early T cells in non-severe SARS-CoV-2 infection. TCRdb independently ran MiXCR on the 5' RACE reads; one entry per CDR3 protein. The sample consists of some 40,000 distinct CDR3 sequences, 5.5% to 7% of them appearing once. Here the sequenced sample was whole blood, taken at baseline. These receptors were obtained from an adult who was a healthcare worker with PCR-confirmed SARS-CoV-2 infection or an uninfected control (not recorded which). The CDR3 runs from the conserved cysteine through the conserved F or W. The D gene is left open where the match is weak. Size values are once, few and many counts, or a class for expanded clones, and some rows have none.

NA	many	TRBJ1-2	TRBV3-1	TGTGCCAGCAGCCCCCGCAGGGGTGGCTATGGCTACACCTTC	CASSPRRGGYGYTF
TRBD1	NA	TRBJ2-7	TRBV27	TGTGCCAGCAGTTTTCTGGACAGGGAAGACGAGCAGTACTTC	CASSFLDREDEQYF
TRBD1	many	TRBJ1-5	TRBV27	TGTGCCAGCGGAGACAGGGGACAGCCCCAGCATTTT	CASGDRGQPQHF
TRBD2	many	TRBJ2-7	TRBV9	TGTGCCAGCAGCTCCATAGCGGGAAGCTCCTACGAGCAGTACTTC	CASSSIAGSSYEQYF
NA	many	TRBJ2-1	TRBV10-2	TGCGCCAGCAGTTACGTCAATGAGCAGTTCTTC	CASSYVNEQFF
NA	many	TRBJ2-2	TRBV12-5	TGTGCTAGTGGTTTAGCAGACAGTGCGAACACCGGGGAGCTGTTTTTT	CASGLADSANTGELFF
NA	few	TRBJ2-2	TRBV10-1	TGCGCCAGCACAGAGGAAAACACCGGGGAGCTGTTTTTT	CASTEENTGELFF
NA	many	TRBJ2-7	TRBV7-2	TGTGCCAGCAGCTTAGGACCGGGCAGGTCCACCTACGAGCAGTACTTC	CASSLGPGRSTYEQYF
NA	NA	TRBJ1-1	TRBV12-5	TGTGCTAGTGGCCGTAGGGAGAACACTGAAGCTTTCTTT	CASGRRENTEAFF
NA	many	TRBJ2-5	TRBV7-6	TGTGCCAGCAGCTTAGCGCGCCAAAGAAGGGAGACCCAGTACTTC	CASSLARQRRETQYF
TRBD1	many	TRBJ1-1	TRBV6-2/TRBV6-3	TGTGCCAGCAGCAAGGGACAGGGAGTTATGAACACTGAAGCTTTCTTT	CASSKGQGVMNTEAFF
NA	many	TRBJ1-2	TRBV7-3	TGTGCCAGCAGCCCGGATGTTACAGGTGGCTACACCTTC	CASSPDVTGGYTF
TRBD2	many	TRBJ2-5	TRBV9	TGTGCCAGCAGCCCTCTAAAAGCTGGGACTAGCCAAGAGACCCAGTACTTC	CASSPLKAGTSQETQYF
NA	many	TRBJ1-6	TRBV4-3	TGCGCCAGCAGCCAAGAACTCTACTCCTATAATTCACCCCTCCACTTT	CASSQELYSYNSPLHF
NA	NA	TRBJ2-7	TRBV7-2	TGTGTCAGCAGCCTGGGGCGCGGGGAGCAGTACTTC	CVSSLGRGEQYF
NA	many	TRBJ1-5	TRBV10-2	TGCGCCAGCAGTGTTTCACTAAATCAGCCCCAGCATTTT	CASSVSLNQPQHF
NA	many	TRBJ2-4	TRBV29-1	TGCAGCAACGGACACGTCCACCTAGCCAAAAACATTCAGTACTTC	CSNGHVHLAKNIQYF
NA	many	TRBJ2-7	TRBV2	TGTGCCAGCAGTGAGGCGGGAAACAGGGCAATCTACGAGCAGTACTTC	CASSEAGNRAIYEQYF
NA	many	TRBJ1-4	TRBV21-1	TGTGCCAGCAGCAAAGAACTCCGGGTTAATGAAAAACTGTTTTTT	CASSKELRVNEKLFF
TRBD1	many	TRBJ2-3	TRBV7-9	TGTGCCAGCAGCTCCTCTCGGACAGGCGGGGATACGCAGTATTTT	CASSSSRTGGDTQYF
NA	many	TRBJ1-1	TRBV20-1	TGCAGTGCTAAGACCGGGGACACTGAAGCTTTCTTT	CSAKTGDTEAFF
TRBD1	many	TRBJ1-1	TRBV30	TGTGCCTGGAATCCAGGGGGGGTATTGAACACTGAAGCTTTCTTT	CAWNPGGVLNTEAFF
NA	many	TRBJ2-3	TRBV10-1	TGCGCCAGCAGTGATCTAGTGCCCACAGATACGCAGTATTTT	CASSDLVPTDTQYF
NA	few	TRBJ2-7	TRBV29-1	TGCAGCGCCGGAGTCGGGACCTACGAGCAGTACTTC	CSAGVGTYEQYF
TRBD1	many	TRBJ2-5	TRBV6-5	TGTGCCAGCAGTTTACAGGGGGCGGCCCAAGAGACCCAGTACTTC	CASSLQGAAQETQYF
TRBD1	many	TRBJ2-2	TRBV29-1	TGCAGCGTTGAAGACCCCAAGGGGGCAGGAACCGGGGAGCTGTTTTTT	CSVEDPKGAGTGELFF
NA	many	TRBJ1-1	TRBV5-1	TGCGCCAGCAGCTGGAATGAGGGGATGGCCACTGAAGCTTTCTTT	CASSWNEGMATEAFF
NA	many	TRBJ2-7	TRBV10-3	TGTGCCATCAGTGATTGGGGATCCGAAACCTACGAGCAGTACTTC	CAISDWGSETYEQYF
NA	many	TRBJ2-2	TRBV7-8	TGTGCCAGCAGCTCATTAGCGGTCACCGGGGAGCTGTTTTTT	CASSSLAVTGELFF
NA	many	TRBJ1-2	TRBV5-1	TGCGCCAGCAGCTCCCGAGGGGCCAACTATGGCTACACCTTC	CASSSRGANYGYTF
NA	many	TRBJ2-1	TRBV11-2	TGTGCCAGCAGGGGAGCCAGACGCTCCTACAATGAGCAGTTCTTC	CASRGARRSYNEQFF
TRBD2	many	TRBJ2-3	TRBV5-1	TGCGCCAGCAGCCAGACGGGAGGGCCTGGAGATACGCAGTATTTT	CASSQTGGPGDTQYF
TRBD1	few	TRBJ2-4	TRBV7-2	TGTGCCAGCAGCATAAGACAGGGATTAGGCATTCAGTACTTC	CASSIRQGLGIQYF
NA	few	TRBJ2-5	TRBV7-9	TGTGCCAGCAGCTTAGCAGGGGGAGAGACCCAGTACTTC	CASSLAGGETQYF
NA	many	TRBJ2-5	TRBV6-1	TGTGCCAGCAGGGGCGTAGCCCAAGAGACCCAGTACTTC	CASRGVAQETQYF
NA	many	TRBJ2-1	TRBV7-8	TGTGCCAGCAGCTTCATGATCCCCATCTCTACCAATGAGCAGTTCTTC	CASSFMIPISTNEQFF